This entry lists 8 T cell receptor beta chains sequenced from one sample in a study of early T cells in non-severe SARS-CoV-2 infection. TCRdb reanalysed the 5' RACE reads using MiXCR and keeps one entry per CDR3 protein. The sample carries 85,000 to 100,000 distinct CDR3 sequences, 8% to 13% recorded once. The sample was whole blood, taken at baseline. The receptors derive from an adult who was a healthcare worker with PCR-confirmed SARS-CoV-2 infection or an uninfected control (not recorded which).

CDR3 region: CAWSGWPSTSTDTQYF. In DNA, the CDR3 is TGTGCCTGGTCGGGGTGGCCCTCAACAAGCACAGATACGCAGTATTTT. The V call is TRBV30, the J call TRBJ2-3, with D tentatively TRBD2 (5 bases). Germline loops: CDR1 GTSNPN, CDR2 SVGIG (reference sequence). This CDR3 contains 16 residues. Trimming took off 5 bases at V and 0 bases at J, with 18 bases between the two ends.

In its sample, this clonotype was seen many times. DNA of the CDR3: TGCAGTGCTAGCCCCGGACCAAACCAAGAGACCCAGTACTTC. This translates into CSASPGPNQETQYF. The chain links TRBV20-1 to TRBJ2-5; D is ambiguous. V was trimmed by 3 bases and J by 0 bases, leaving 11 bases between them. CDR1 and CDR2 from the germline V gene are DFQATT and SNEGSKA (reference sequence). The CDR3 runs to 14 residues.

Only a few counts were recorded for this clonotype. This chain connects TRBV20-1 to TRBJ2-7, with D perhaps matching TRBD1 (5 bases). V was pared by 0 bases and J by 3 bases, with 12 bases between. The V gene's germline CDR1 is DFQATT and CDR2 SNEGSKA (reference sequence). The CDR3 covers 14 residues. As DNA, the CDR3 is TGCAGTGCTAGAGATCCCCAGGGCGACTACGAGCAGTACTTC. Residues: CSARDPQGDYEQYF.

This clonotype was found many times. V usage is TRBV7-2 and J usage is TRBJ2-5; 8 bases match TRBD2. Germline-derived CDR1 and CDR2 are SGHTA and FQGNSA. Losses at the gene ends were 5 bases for V and 5 bases for J; bases not matched to a gene: 10. This CDR3 contains 15 residues. CDR3: CASSPGTRNRETQYF. The CDR3 DNA follows: TGTGCCAGCAGCCCCGGGACTAGAAACCGGGAGACCCAGTACTTC.

V usage is TRBV29-1 and J usage is TRBJ2-3; a weak D match, TRBD1 (5 bases). Deletions cut 4 bases from V and 2 bases from J, with 13 bases between. CDR1 is SQVTM, CDR2 ANQGSEA, per germline. This CDR3 comprises 14 residues. The CDR3 nucleotides read TGCAGCGTTGGTACTTCAGGGTACACAGATACGCAGTATTTT. Its protein product is CSVGTSGYTDTQYF.

This clonotype was seen a handful of times. The chain has TRBV2 and TRBJ2-2; unclear D gene. The CDR3 spans 14 residues. V lost 6 bases to trimming and J lost 1 base, with 9 bases between them. Germline assignment: CDR1 SNHLY and CDR2 FYNNEI. The CDR3 region is CASSEVRNTGELFF. In nucleotides, the CDR3 is TGTGCCAGCAGCGAGGTTCGGAACACCGGGGAGCTGTTTTTT.

The V call is TRBV29-1, the J call TRBJ2-2; D may match TRBD1 or TRBD2 (5 bases each). The CDR3 has 12 residues. The germline CDR1 and CDR2 sequences are SQVTM and ANQGSEA. V lost 7 bases, J lost 4 bases, and 10 bases lay in between. CDR3 region: CSGKGSTGELFF. The CDR3 DNA reads as TGCAGCGGGAAGGGGAGCACCGGGGAGCTGTTTTTT.

The rearrangement joins TRBV20-1 to TRBJ1-1; 10 positions agree with TRBD1. V shed 1 base and J 4 bases; nucleotides not matched to a gene: 6. From germline, CDR1 is DFQATT and CDR2 SNEGSKA (reference sequence). This CDR3 has 15 amino acids. The CDR3 bases are TGCAGTGCTAGAGGGGCTGGGACAGGGGCCACTGAAGCTTTCTTT. It codes for CSARGAGTGATEAFF.